Below, one T cell receptor (beta chain) is given with its context. Only in-frame clones appear in the TCRdb table, and some are missing; sequencing was by immunoSEQ multiplex PCR. Among about 320,000 clones listed, approximately 93% were seen once. The data belong to a study of brain T cells in children with intractable seizures. Indicated time point: blood from clinic visit 5 months post-surgery; TSC patient then seizure free. The CDR3 length is 15 residues. Trimming removed 0 bases from V and 6 bases from J; junction bases left unmatched: 7. The V gene's germline CDR1 is SGHNT and CDR2 YYREEE (reference sequence).

The receptor was derived from a boy younger than two with tuberous sclerosis and intractable seizures. The rearrangement uses TRBV5-4 and TRBJ2-3, with 7 bases fitting TRBD2. Here the sequenced sample was peripheral blood, taken 4 to 5 months after surgery. The CDR3 loop reads CASSLGMREYDTQYF. The CDR3 DNA sequence: TGTGCCAGCAGCTTGGGCATGCGGGAGTATGATACGCAGTATTTT. The variable domain in full, completed from reference TRBV5-4 and TRBJ2-3, reads ETGVTQSPTHLIKTRGQQVTLRCSSQSGHNTVSWYQQALGQGPQFIFQYYREEENGRGNFPPRFSGLQFPNYSSELNVNALELDDSALYLCASSLGMREYDTQYFGPGTRLTVL.